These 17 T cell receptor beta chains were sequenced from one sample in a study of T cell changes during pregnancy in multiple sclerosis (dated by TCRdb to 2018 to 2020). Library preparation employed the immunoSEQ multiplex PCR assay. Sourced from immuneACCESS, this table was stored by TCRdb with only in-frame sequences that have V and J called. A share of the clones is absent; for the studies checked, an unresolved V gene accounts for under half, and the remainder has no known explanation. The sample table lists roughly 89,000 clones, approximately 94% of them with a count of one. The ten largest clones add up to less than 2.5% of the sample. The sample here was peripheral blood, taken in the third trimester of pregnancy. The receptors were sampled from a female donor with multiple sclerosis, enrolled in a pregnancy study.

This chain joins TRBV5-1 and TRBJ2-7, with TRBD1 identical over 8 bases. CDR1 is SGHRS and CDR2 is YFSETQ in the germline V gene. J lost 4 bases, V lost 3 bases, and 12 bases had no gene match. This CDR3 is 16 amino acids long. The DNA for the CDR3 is TGCGCCAGCAGCTGGACCCTGACAGGGGTCGGATACGAGCAGTACTTC. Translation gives CASSWTLTGVGYEQYF.

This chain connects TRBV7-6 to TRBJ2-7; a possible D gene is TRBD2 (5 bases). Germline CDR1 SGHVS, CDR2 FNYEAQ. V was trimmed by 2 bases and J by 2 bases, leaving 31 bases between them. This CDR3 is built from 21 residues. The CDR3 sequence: CASSLLFGIPSPNSLPYEQYF. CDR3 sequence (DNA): TGTGCCAGCAGCTTACTTTTTGGTATTCCTAGCCCTAACTCTCTTCCCTACGAGCAGTACTTC.

Here the CDR3 reads CASTSSGINEQFF. CDR3 nucleotide sequence: TGTGCCAGTACTTCTAGCGGGATTAATGAGCAGTTCTTC. V usage is TRBV19 and J usage is TRBJ2-1, with 9 bases lining up with TRBD2. Germline CDR1 and CDR2: LNHDA and SQIVND (reference sequence). Unmatched junction bases numbered 5, after V lost 7 bases and J lost 7 bases. This CDR3 is 13 amino acids long.

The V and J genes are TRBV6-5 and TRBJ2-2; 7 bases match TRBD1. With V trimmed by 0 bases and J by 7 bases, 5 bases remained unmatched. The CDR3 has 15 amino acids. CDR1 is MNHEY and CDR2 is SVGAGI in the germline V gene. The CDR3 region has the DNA TGTGCCAGCAGTTACTCGTCAGGGGGTAACGGGGAGCTGTTTTTT. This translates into CASSYSSGGNGELFF.

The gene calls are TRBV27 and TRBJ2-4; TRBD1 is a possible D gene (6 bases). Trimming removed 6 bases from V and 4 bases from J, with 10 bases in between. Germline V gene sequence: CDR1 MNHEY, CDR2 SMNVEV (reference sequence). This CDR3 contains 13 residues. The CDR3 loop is CASRTTGKNIQYF. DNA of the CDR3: TGTGCCAGCAGGACGACAGGAAAAAACATTCAGTACTTC.

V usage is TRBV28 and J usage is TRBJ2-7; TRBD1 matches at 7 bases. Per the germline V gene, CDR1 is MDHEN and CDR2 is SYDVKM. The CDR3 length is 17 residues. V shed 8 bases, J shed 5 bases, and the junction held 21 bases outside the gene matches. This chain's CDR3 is CASRLTIPDRTLHEQYF. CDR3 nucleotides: TGTGCCAGCCGACTTACTATACCGGACAGGACTTTACACGAGCAGTACTTC.

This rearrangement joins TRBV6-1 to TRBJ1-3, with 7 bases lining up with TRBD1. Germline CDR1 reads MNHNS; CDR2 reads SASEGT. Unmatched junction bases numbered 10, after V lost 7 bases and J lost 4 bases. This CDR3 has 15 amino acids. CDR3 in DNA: TGTGCCAGCACCCAAGGGGGCGGGAAGGGAAACACCATATATTTT. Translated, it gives CASTQGGGKGNTIYF.

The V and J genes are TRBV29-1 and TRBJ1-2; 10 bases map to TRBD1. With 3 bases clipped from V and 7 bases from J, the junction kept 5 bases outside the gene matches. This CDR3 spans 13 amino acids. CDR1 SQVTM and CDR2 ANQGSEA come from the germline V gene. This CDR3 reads CSVDGQGVGGYTF. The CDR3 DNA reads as TGCAGCGTTGACGGACAGGGGGTGGGTGGCTACACCTTC.

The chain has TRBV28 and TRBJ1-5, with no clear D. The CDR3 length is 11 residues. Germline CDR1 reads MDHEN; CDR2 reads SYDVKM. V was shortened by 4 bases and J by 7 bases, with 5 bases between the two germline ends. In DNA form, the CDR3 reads TGTGCCAGCAGTTCTCGGCAGCCCCAGCATTTT. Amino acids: CASSSRQPQHF. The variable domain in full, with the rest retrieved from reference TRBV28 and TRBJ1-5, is DVKVTQSSRYLVKRTGEKVFLECVQDMDHENMFWYRQDPGLGLRLIYFSYDVKMKEKGDIPEGYSVSREKKERFSLILESASTNQTSMYLCASSSRQPQHFGDGTRLSIL.

CDR3: CASEEDRYTGELFF. CDR3 nucleotides: TGTGCCAGCGAAGAGGACAGGTACACCGGGGAGCTGTTTTTT. The V and J genes are TRBV18 and TRBJ2-2; 7 bases are shared with TRBD1. CDR3 length: 14 residues. The trim removed 8 bases at V and 3 bases at J, leaving 6 bases unmatched. The V gene's germline CDR1 is KGHSH and CDR2 LQKENI.

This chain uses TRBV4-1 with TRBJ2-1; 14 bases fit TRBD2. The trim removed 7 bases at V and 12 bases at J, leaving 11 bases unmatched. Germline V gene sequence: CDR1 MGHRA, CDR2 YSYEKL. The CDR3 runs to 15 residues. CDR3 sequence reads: CASNLGLAGAMGQFF. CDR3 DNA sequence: TGCGCCAGCAACCTGGGACTAGCGGGAGCGATGGGGCAGTTCTTC.

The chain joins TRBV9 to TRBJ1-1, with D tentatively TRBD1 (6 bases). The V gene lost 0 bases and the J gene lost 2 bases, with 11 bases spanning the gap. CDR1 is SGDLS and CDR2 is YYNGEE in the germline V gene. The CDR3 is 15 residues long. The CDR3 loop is CASSVGHRANTEAFF. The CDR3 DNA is TGTGCCAGCAGCGTAGGACACAGGGCAAACACTGAAGCTTTCTTT.

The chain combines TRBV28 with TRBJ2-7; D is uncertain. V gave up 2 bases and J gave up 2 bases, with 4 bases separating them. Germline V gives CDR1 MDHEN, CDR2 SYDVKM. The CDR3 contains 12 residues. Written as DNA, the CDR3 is TGTGCCAGCAGTTTAGTTACCTACGAGCAGTACTTC. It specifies CASSLVTYEQYF.

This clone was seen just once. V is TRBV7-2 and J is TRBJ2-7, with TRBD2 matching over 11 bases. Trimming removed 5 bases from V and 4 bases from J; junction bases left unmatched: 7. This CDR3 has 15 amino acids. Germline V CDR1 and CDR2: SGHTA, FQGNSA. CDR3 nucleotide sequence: TGTGCCAGCAGCCTCACCGGGACTAGCGGATACGAGCAGTACTTC. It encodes CASSLTGTSGYEQYF.

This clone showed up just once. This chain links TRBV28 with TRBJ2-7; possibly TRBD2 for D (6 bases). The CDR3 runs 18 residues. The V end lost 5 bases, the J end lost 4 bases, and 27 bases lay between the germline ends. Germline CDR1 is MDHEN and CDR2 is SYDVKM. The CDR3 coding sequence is TGTGCCAGCAGTCCGGGGGTTGGTAGCGGAGTCCCTACTTACGAGCAGTACTTC. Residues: CASSPGVGSGVPTYEQYF.

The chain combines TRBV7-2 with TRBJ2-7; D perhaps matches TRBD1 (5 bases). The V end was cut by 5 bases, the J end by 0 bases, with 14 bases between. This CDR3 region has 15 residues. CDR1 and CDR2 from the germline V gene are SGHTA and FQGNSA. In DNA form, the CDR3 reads TGTGCCAGCAGCACCGGACACTATGACTCCTACGAGCAGTACTTC. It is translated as CASSTGHYDSYEQYF.

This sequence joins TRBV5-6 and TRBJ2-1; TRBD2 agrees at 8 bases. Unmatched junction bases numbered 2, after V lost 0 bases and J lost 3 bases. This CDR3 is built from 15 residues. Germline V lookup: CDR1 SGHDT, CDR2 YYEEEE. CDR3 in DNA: TGTGCCAGCAGCTTGGATAGCGGGATCTACAATGAGCAGTTCTTC. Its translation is CASSLDSGIYNEQFF.